This is a list of T cell receptor beta chains from one sample in a study of CD8+ T cells in alopecia areata. The table came from immunoSEQ multiplex PCR; TCRdb's copy has only in-frame clones and leaves some out. Here the sample spans some 110,000 clones, around 64% being singletons. The sequencing sample was made of CD4+ T cells sorted from blood. These receptors came from a human donor in good health. The CDR3 runs from the conserved cysteine through the conserved F or W. D genes are given only for firm matches. Clone sizes are given selectively: once, few, many, or a class where the clone is expanded.

j_gene,d_gene,abundance,v_gene,CDR3aa,CDR3nt
TRBJ1-1,.,.,TRBV2,CASTLGENTEAFF,TGTGCCAGCACCTTAGGGGAGAACACTGAAGCTTTCTTT
TRBJ2-7,.,once,TRBV7-2,CASSLRQGPYEQYF,TGTGCCAGCAGCTTACGCCAGGGTCCCTACGAGCAGTACTTC
TRBJ1-2,.,.,TRBV29-1,CSVGGQNYGYTF,TGCAGCGTAGGAGGGCAGAACTATGGCTACACCTTC
TRBJ2-7,.,few,TRBV6-1,CASSEGILSYEQYF,TGTGCCAGCAGTGAAGGCATCCTTTCCTACGAGCAGTACTTC
TRBJ1-2,.,.,TRBV6-5,CASSYSGGGGGYYTF,TGTGCCAGCAGTTACTCGGGGGGCGGCGGAGGGTACTACACCTTC
TRBJ2-3,.,few,TRBV6-6,CASSYGGAGTDTQYF,TGTGCCAGCAGTTACGGTGGGGCCGGCACAGATACGCAGTATTTT
TRBJ1-1,TRBD1,.,TRBV29-1,CSASGRGRGTEAFF,TGCAGCGCTTCGGGCAGGGGGCGGGGTACTGAAGCTTTCTTT
TRBJ1-5,.,.,TRBV29-1,CSVGDHKGVNQPQHF,TGCAGCGTGGGTGATCACAAGGGGGTCAATCAGCCCCAGCATTTT
TRBJ1-6,.,once,TRBV14,CASSQGTPRTLHF,TGTGCCAGCAGCCAAGGGACACCGCGAACCCTCCACTTT
TRBJ1-1,.,.,TRBV29-1,CSVAGTGGTEAFF,TGCAGCGTTGCCGGGACCGGAGGGACTGAAGCTTTCTTT
TRBJ1-1,.,.,TRBV30,CAWSGGVGNTEAFF,TGTGCCTGGAGTGGCGGGGTGGGGAACACTGAAGCTTTCTTT
TRBJ2-3,.,.,TRBV5-6,CASSLQDTQYF,TGTGCCAGCAGCTTGCAGGATACGCAGTATTTT
TRBJ1-2,.,.,TRBV6-5,CASSYSRQNYGYTF,TGTGCCAGCAGTTACTCGAGGCAGAACTATGGCTACACCTTC
TRBJ2-2,.,few,TRBV29-1,CSATRDATGELFF,TGCAGCGCTACCCGGGACGCCACCGGGGAGCTGTTTTTT
TRBJ2-7,.,.,TRBV27,CASSTPPYEQYF,TGTGCCAGCTCGACTCCCCCCTACGAGCAGTACTTC
TRBJ1-2,TRBD1,.,TRBV29-1,CSVSGQNYGYTF,TGCAGCGTGTCGGGACAGAACTATGGCTACACCTTC
TRBJ2-7,TRBD2,.,TRBV30,CAWSVGGGSYEQYF,TGTGCCTGGAGTGTGGGCGGGGGATCCTACGAGCAGTACTTC
TRBJ1-1,TRBD1,.,TRBV30,CAWSVRGQGARKAFF,TGTGCCTGGAGTGTACGGGGACAGGGGGCGCGGAAAGCTTTCTTT
TRBJ1-1,TRBD1,.,TRBV9,CASSPLTGRTEAFF,TGTGCCAGCTCACCTTTGACAGGGAGAACTGAAGCTTTCTTT
TRBJ2-4,TRBD1,once,TRBV9,CASSERDSKNIQYF,TGTGCCAGCAGCGAGAGGGACAGCAAAAACATTCAGTACTTC
TRBJ2-2,.,.,TRBV10-3,CAISDLGTLRSTGELFF,TGTGCCATCAGTGATCTGGGGACTCTGAGGAGCACCGGGGAGCTGTTTTTT
TRBJ2-5,TRBD2,.,TRBV6-5,CASRAGDQETQYF,TGTGCCAGCAGGGCGGGGGACCAAGAGACCCAGTACTTC
TRBJ1-5,TRBD1,.,TRBV29-1,CSSRQGKGNQPQHF,TGCAGCTCCCGACAGGGTAAAGGCAATCAGCCCCAGCATTTT
TRBJ1-1,.,.,TRBV6-5,CASSSERGEAFF,TGTGCCAGCAGTTCTGAGAGGGGTGAAGCTTTCTTT
TRBJ2-3,.,many,TRBV7-9,CASSPSGDTQYF,TGTGCCAGCAGCCCGAGTGGAGATACGCAGTATTTT
TRBJ1-1,TRBD1,.,TRBV15,CATSRRDRGTEAFF,TGTGCCACCAGCCGAAGGGACAGGGGCACTGAAGCTTTCTTT
TRBJ1-5,.,.,TRBV7-3,CASSQYQPQHF,TGTGCCAGCAGCCAATATCAGCCCCAGCATTTT
TRBJ2-7,.,.,TRBV28,CASSSGTTYEQYF,TGTGCCAGCAGTTCCGGGACAACCTACGAGCAGTACTTC
TRBJ2-1,TRBD1,.,TRBV29-1,CSVTRTGSYNEQFF,TGCAGCGTCACGAGGACAGGAAGTTACAATGAGCAGTTCTTC
TRBJ2-7,TRBD2,few,TRBV5-1,CASSLASGGHYEQYF,TGCGCCAGCAGCTTGGCTAGCGGGGGGCACTACGAGCAGTACTTC
TRBJ2-7,.,.,TRBV11-2,CASKGQGNYEQYF,TGTGCCAGCAAAGGGCAGGGGAACTACGAGCAGTACTTC
TRBJ2-5,.,.,TRBV29-1,CSARQSQETQYF,TGCAGCGCACGACAGTCACAAGAGACCCAGTACTTC
TRBJ2-1,TRBD1,.,TRBV4-1,CASSQVGQGTGEQFF,TGCGCCAGCAGCCAAGTTGGACAGGGGACGGGTGAGCAGTTCTTC
TRBJ2-2,TRBD1,.,TRBV5-6,CASRYDRGNTGELFF,TGTGCCAGCAGATACGACAGGGGGAACACCGGGGAGCTGTTTTTT
TRBJ1-6,.,.,TRBV10-3,CAISPTGPRRSPLHF,TGTGCCATCAGCCCCACGGGCCCCCGTCGTTCACCCCTCCACTTT
TRBJ1-4,TRBD1,.,TRBV7-9,CASSPGQTTNEKLFF,TGTGCCAGCAGCCCGGGACAGACAACTAATGAAAAACTGTTTTTT
TRBJ2-1,.,.,TRBV7-2,CAIRDEQFF,TGTGCAATAAGGGATGAGCAGTTCTTC
TRBJ2-7,.,.,TRBV5-1,CASSLDSVSYEQYF,TGCGCCAGCAGCTTGGACAGCGTTAGTTACGAGCAGTACTTC
TRBJ2-7,.,.,TRBV6-1,CASSPLLGAIYEQYF,TGTGCCAGCAGTCCACTTTTAGGGGCTATTTACGAGCAGTACTTC
TRBJ2-5,TRBD1,few,TRBV11-2,CASSDRDRREETQYF,TGTGCCAGCAGCGACCGGGACAGGAGAGAAGAGACCCAGTACTTC
TRBJ2-2,.,.,TRBV7-2,CASSTKLPGPPGELFF,TGTGCCAGCAGCACCAAATTACCGGGACCCCCCGGGGAGCTGTTTTTT
TRBJ1-5,.,few,TRBV7-9,CASSLDGRGDQPQHF,TGTGCCAGCAGCCTGGATGGTAGGGGGGATCAGCCCCAGCATTTT
TRBJ2-7,TRBD1,.,TRBV30,CAWTGGREQYF,TGTGCCTGGACAGGGGGTCGCGAGCAGTACTTC
TRBJ2-7,TRBD1,.,TRBV7-2,CASSLSPGTGGGEQYF,TGTGCCAGCAGCTTGTCCCCCGGGACAGGGGGCGGCGAGCAGTACTTC
TRBJ1-4,.,.,TRBV2,CASSESVGWRNEKLFF,TGTGCCAGCAGTGAATCTGTAGGGTGGCGTAATGAAAAACTGTTTTTT
TRBJ2-3,TRBD2,.,TRBV4-1,CASSQGIQRGVGDTQYF,TGCGCCAGCAGCCAAGGAATCCAGCGGGGGGTTGGAGATACGCAGTATTTT
TRBJ1-1,.,few,TRBV6-5,CASSYSRLNTEAFF,TGTGCCAGCAGTTACTCGAGGCTGAACACTGAAGCTTTCTTT
TRBJ2-7,TRBD1,.,TRBV13,CASSTRQGANEQYF,TGTGCCAGCAGCACCAGACAGGGGGCAAACGAGCAGTACTTC
TRBJ1-2,.,.,TRBV6-5,CASSSTTGAYGYTF,TGTGCCAGCAGTTCCACGACAGGAGCCTATGGCTACACCTTC
TRBJ2-4,.,few,TRBV5-4,CASSLGGAKNIQYF,TGTGCCAGCAGCTTGGGAGGTGCCAAAAACATTCAGTACTTC
TRBJ1-2,.,once,TRBV29-1,CSVVWGPNYGYTF,TGCAGCGTTGTGTGGGGACCTAACTATGGCTACACCTTC
TRBJ2-1,TRBD1,.,TRBV25-1,CASSRRDRGSREQFF,TGTGCCAGCAGCCGCCGGGACAGGGGGTCTAGGGAGCAGTTCTTC
TRBJ2-2,TRBD2,.,TRBV25-1,CAAGTSPFGELFF,TGTGCCGCCGGGACTAGCCCTTTCGGGGAGCTGTTTTTT
TRBJ2-1,.,.,TRBV30,CAWSVGVLDNEQFF,TGTGCCTGGAGTGTTGGGGTTTTGGACAATGAGCAGTTCTTC
TRBJ2-7,.,.,TRBV7-8,CASGKGAYEQYF,TGTGCCAGCGGAAAGGGGGCCTACGAGCAGTACTTC